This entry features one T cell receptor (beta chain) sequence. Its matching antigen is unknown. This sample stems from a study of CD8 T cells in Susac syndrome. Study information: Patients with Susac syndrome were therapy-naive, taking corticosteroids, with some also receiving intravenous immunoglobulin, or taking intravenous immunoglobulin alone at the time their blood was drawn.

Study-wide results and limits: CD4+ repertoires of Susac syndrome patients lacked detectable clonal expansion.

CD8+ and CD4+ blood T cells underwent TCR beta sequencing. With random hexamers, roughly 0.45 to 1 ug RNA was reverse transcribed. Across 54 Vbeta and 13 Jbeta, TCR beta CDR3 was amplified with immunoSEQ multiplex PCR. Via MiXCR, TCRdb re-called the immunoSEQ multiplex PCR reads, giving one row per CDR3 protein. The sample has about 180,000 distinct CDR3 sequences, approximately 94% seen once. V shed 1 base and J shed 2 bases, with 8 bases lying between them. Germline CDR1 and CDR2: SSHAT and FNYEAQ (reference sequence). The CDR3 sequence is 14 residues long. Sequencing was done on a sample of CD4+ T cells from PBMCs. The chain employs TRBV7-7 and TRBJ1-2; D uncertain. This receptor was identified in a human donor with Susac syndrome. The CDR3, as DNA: TGTGCCAGCAGCTTAGGGCCGGTAAACTATGGCTACACCTTC. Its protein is CASSLGPVNYGYTF.